The clone carrying this T cell receptor beta chain was observed a single time. Its specificity is not known. Unmatched junction bases numbered 1, after V lost 8 bases and J lost 5 bases. The CDR3 loop spans 11 amino acids. Germline-derived CDR1 and CDR2 are SGHRS and YFSETQ. The data were obtained in a study of response to subunit inactivated influenza vaccine. Overall study findings and caveats: Each seasonal flu vaccination may recruit only limited new T cells, authors suggested.

One entry per CDR3 protein results from TCRdb running MiXCR on the RT-PCR reads. Among under 850,000 distinct CDR3 sequences, about 18% were seen once, and the ten largest hold about a tenth. The chain carries TRBV5-1 and TRBJ1-1, with TRBD1 matching over 9 bases. This TCR derives from a man aged 50 to 60 who received an inactivated influenza vaccine. Sequenced here: PBMCs from blood, sampled more than 4 days after vaccination. The CDR3 reads CASGQGTEAFF. In DNA form, the CDR3 reads TGCGCCAGTGGACAGGGGACTGAAGCTTTCTTT. Together with reference TRBV5-1 and TRBJ1-1, the CDR3 gives the full variable domain: KAGVTQTPRYLIKTRGQQVTLSCSPISGHRSVSWYQQTPGQGLQFLFEYFSETQRNKGNFPGRFSGRQFSNSRSEMNVSTLELGDSALYLCASGQGTEAFFGQGTRLTVV.